This TCR beta chain was captured by sequencing in a study of blood T cells in healthy people across ages (dated by TCRdb to the mid-2010s). For the wider study: In model experiments, template switching captured about one uniquely barcoded TCR beta cDNA molecule for every two T cells. To track age-related changes in TCR beta repertoire diversity, the study relied on deep sequencing normalized with unique cDNA molecular identifiers. The donors were split into four age groups: young (average 16 years), middle-aged (roughly 39), aged (over 55) and long-lived (approximately 89). Donors of different ages were randomly distributed across sequencing lanes to avoid experimental bias. Using the same blood draw, the study looked at two additional independent replicas of 1 million unique cDNA reads for two donors, one aged 18 to 29 and the other aged 80 or older.

Concerning this clonotype itself: There is no known antigen for this receptor. No base quality values were provided; no much bigger clone lies one nucleotide off.

Donors were around 37 systemically healthy Caucasian individuals from Russia aged 6 to 90 years. Each donor gave around 9 milliliters of peripheral blood, collected into EDTA-treated Vacutainer tubes. Ficoll-Paque density-gradient centrifugation was used to isolate PBMCs, with at least 6 million obtained per sample. Total RNA, at least 5 micrograms per sample, was extracted from PBMCs with Trizol reagent. For every donor, flow cytometry on a PBMC aliquot measured the percentage of naive CD45RAhigh/CD27high T cells. CDR1 and CDR2, looked up from the germline V gene, are SGHVS and FQNEAQ. The CDR3, from cysteine to phenylalanine, totals 16 residues. Kept here is only the CDR3 DNA, which spans 48 bases and is read in frame from base 1. V lost 5 bases and J lost 0 bases; the stretch between them is 15 bases long. The library was prepared using 5' RACE. Sequenced on an Illumina HiSeq 2500. A second about 7 to 11 cycle PCR used a sample-barcoded 5' primer and a J-beta primer mix. Each TCR beta cDNA molecule received a unique molecular identifier from a template-switch 5' adaptor carrying 12 random nucleotides. Each sample yielded at least 3 million CDR3-containing paired-end reads. First-strand cDNA synthesis was performed from all RNA using the Mint cDNA synthesis kit, with priming by a TRBC-specific oligonucleotide. After uracil-DNA glycosylase treatment, a first 18-cycle PCR used universal primers M1SS and BC2_uni_R on all cDNA. The authors processed their data as follows. Each sample was normalized by randomly selecting 1 million high-quality reads, each carrying a distinct molecular identifier. Reads sharing molecular identifiers were discarded rather than binned into consensus sequences. MiTCR, set to a Q25 quality threshold and the strictest error-elimination algorithm, was used for CDR3 identification, clonotype clustering and error correction. Lower-bound total TCR beta diversity was estimated with a nonparametric unseen species model using Euler transformation. TCRdb passed the public sequencing reads through fastp at Q25 and MiXCR, retaining productive beta sequences. Here each entry gathers all rows of one CDR3 protein and keeps the most common genes and DNA. Here the V and J calls rest on TCRdb's processing, not on the authors' analysis. This sample gives about 1,000,000 distinct CDR3 sequences in total; around 43% of them show up just once. Of the sample, under 20% falls within the top ten clones.

Study-wide findings and limitations: Estimates of total diversity based on one million sequenced T cells were considered lower bounds and underestimates. The CMV infection status of donors was not known, potentially confounding age-related changes in expanded clonotypes. There was a strong correlation between observed TCR beta diversity and the percentage of naive T cells measured by flow cytometry. Since profiling was done on bulk unsorted PBMCs, naive and antigen-experienced compartments could not be conclusively compared. As age increased, observed TCR beta diversity per million T cells dropped in a roughly linear way, and a significant reduction was already evident by age 40. Compared with the aged group, the long-lived group had more naive CD4+ T cells, fewer expanded clones and increased TCR diversity, suggesting age selection.

Sequencing input: blood. This clonotype was obtained from a woman aged 55-75 years in good health. This sequence uses TRBV7-8 and TRBJ2-3; the D gene is perhaps TRBD1, from 6 matching bases. The bases are TGTGCCAGCAGCGAAGGGACAAGGTCCAGCACAGATACGCAGTATTTT. This codes for CASSEGTRSSTDTQYF.